This entry describes one T cell receptor beta chain. This clonotype occurred many times. There is no known antigen for this receptor. The input lacks base qualities; no much larger clone sits a single base away. V is cut by 7 bases and J by 2 bases, and the space between the germline ends is 13 bases. Measured from the cysteine to the phenylalanine, the CDR3 is 14 residues long. Only the CDR3 DNA is retained, 42 bases long and in frame from the first base. The germline V gene supplies CDR1 SNHLY and CDR2 FYNNEI. In light of the paper, this sample's time point label describes: newly diagnosed GD, antithyroid drugs for less than 3 months. For both TCR sequencing and RNA sequencing, RNA was extracted from PBMCs using TRIzol. Graves' disease was diagnosed according to American Thyroid Association guidelines. Recruitment of patients was carried out at an endocrinology department in Xi'an, China. Each patient gave approximately 9 milliliters of peripheral blood, collected in an EDTA anticoagulant tube. Ficoll Paque Plus density gradient separation was used to isolate PBMCs, and no additional T cell sorting was done. RNA quality was checked with an Agilent 2100 Bioanalyzer and agarose gel, and concentration with a NanoDrop 2000.

The data belong to a study of regulatory T cells in long-lasting Graves disease (dated by TCRdb to about 2021). Background for the entire study: In the newly diagnosed Graves' disease group, patients had been taking antithyroid drugs for less than 3 months. A total of roughly 35 samples were covered by TCR sequencing, comprising some 13 persistent and around 20 newly diagnosed Graves' disease patients. This study used TCR sequencing and RNA sequencing of peripheral blood to compare persistent Graves' disease patients against newly diagnosed Graves' disease patients. The study was conducted in China and was registered as a clinical trial. The research as a whole found: Preferential use of TRBV28, TRBJ1-2 and TRBJ2-5 was observed in persistent disease, whereas TRBV20-1 and TRBJ2-1 were favored in newly diagnosed disease. Patients with persistent disease shared more public clonotypes (about 2,500) than newly diagnosed patients did (more than 900). Because the primary lesion, thyroid tissue, could not be accessed, the study looked at peripheral blood alone. Sequencing and analysis were limited to the TCR beta chain. As a limitation, the authors acknowledged that the small sample size may reduce accuracy. Lower TCR Shannon entropy and fewer highly expanded clones were observed in persistent Graves' disease patients than in newly diagnosed patients, which suggested clonal expansion.

Libraries came from multiplex PCR. The sample was run on an Illumina HiSeq 4000. iRepertoire HTBI primers and Arm-PCR amplification of CDR3 regions were used to construct TCR beta libraries. PCR products were gel purified before sequencing. As for the authors' bioinformatics: Gene usage analysis of CDR3 amino acid clonotypes relied on the 60 or so TRBV and about 13 TRBJ segments identified across samples. Filtered high-quality paired reads were merged into contigs using COPE and FqMerger. Contigs were aligned with BLAST to IMGT TRBV, TRBD and TRBJ reference genes, and CDR3 was defined per IMGT. Highly expanded clones were defined as clonotypes with a frequency above 0.1%. Repertoire diversity was measured by Shannon entropy, and V-J evenness by the Gini coefficient. Clonotypes shared by more than one individual were considered public. TCRdb's own reprocessing of the public reads used fastp at Q25 and MiXCR and kept productive beta chains. CDR3 protein sequences are deduplicated, and each keeps its most common genes and DNA. TCRdb assigned the V and J calls; the authors' analysis was not used. The sample yields 500,000 to 700,000 distinct CDR3 sequences; around 15% were counted once. The ten most abundant clones make up roughly 18% of the sample.

The same sample was also used in a study of T cells in Graves' hyperthyroidism and ophthalmopathy. From that second study: Stable Graves' hyperthyroidism was defined as no progression to ophthalmopathy during 18 months of follow-up. The hyperthyroidism patients were between 18 and 65 years old and newly diagnosed, with a disease duration of less than 2 months. The study excluded patients with uncontrolled infections, other autoimmune diseases, pregnancy or lactation. Diagnoses were established on the basis of clinical symptoms, serum thyroxine and TRAb, thyroid ultrasound, and orbital computed tomography. A first-round RT-PCR of the TCR CDR3 used the HTBI primer set with the Qiagen OneStep RT-PCR kit. Most expanded thyroid clonotypes (frequency above 0.001) were also detected in blood, suggesting blood repertoires may reflect thyroid immune responses. In cross-validation, a model built on a 13 V-J signature told ophthalmopathy apart from stable hyperthyroidism with under 90% sensitivity and roughly 83% specificity, and in testing the same model reached 80%/75%. In validation, the model predicted progression to ophthalmopathy with roughly 66% sensitivity and 72% to 75% specificity, a median of 6.5 months before onset. TCR V-J signatures able to tell the groups apart were searched for in a discovery cohort of 95 to 100 patients, of whom more than 40 had Graves' ophthalmopathy and around 58 had stable Graves' hyperthyroidism. Whether ophthalmopathy could be predicted prospectively was tested in an independent validation cohort made up of under 20 hyperthyroidism patients plus 17 patients who later progressed to ophthalmopathy. For training and testing, the approximately 92 patients in the discovery cohort were randomly divided in a 7:3 ratio. In addition, the study compared T-cell repertoires in thyroid tissue and in blood from about 6 Graves' hyperthyroidism patients. After blood sampling, hyperthyroidism patients were treated with methimazole at a starting dose of 30 mg daily, and ophthalmopathy patients were treated with high-dose intravenous methylprednisolone. The libraries were constructed in a second round of multiplex PCR and then size-selected and purified. The libraries were sequenced on an Illumina HiSeq2000 using paired-end 100 bp reads. SOAPnuke was used to process the raw data, throwing out any read that contained adapters or uncalled bases, had a mean Phred below 15, or lacked an exact constant-primer or identifier match. High-quality paired reads were merged using COPE v1.2.5, and each unique nucleotide sequence was defined as a clonotype. MiTCR v1.1 was used to align the clonotypes against IMGT TRBV, TRBD and TRBJ reference segments. The analysis included only V-J combinations with a frequency above 0.0001, which together covered 99.2% of the repertoires. A TCS score was defined as the ratio of F50 (clonal expansion) to E x V (chaos), with BLOSUM62-based TCRdist applied between CDR3 peptides within each V-J. Welch's t-statistics and random forest reduced 500 to 550 V-J features to 13, which were used in a naive Bayes classifier (R e1071). No statistical method was used to fix the sample size in advance, and group allocation was not hidden from the investigators. According to the paper, TCR Vbeta CDR3 sequencing was carried out on some 140 peripheral blood samples, which came from fewer than 50 ophthalmopathy, some 73 hyperthyroidism and roughly 17 progressor patients.

The source is a woman in her thirties with Graves disease. Donor details come from another sample of the same person, matched by shared clones. This specimen was peripheral blood mononuclear cells (PBMCs), taken at new diagnosis, from a patient treated with antithyroid drugs. This chain joins TRBV2 to TRBJ2-3, with no confident D gene call. This receptor has the CDR3 CASKVGSSTDTQYF. The bases are TGTGCCAGCAAGGTTGGCAGCTCCACAGATACGCAGTATTTT.